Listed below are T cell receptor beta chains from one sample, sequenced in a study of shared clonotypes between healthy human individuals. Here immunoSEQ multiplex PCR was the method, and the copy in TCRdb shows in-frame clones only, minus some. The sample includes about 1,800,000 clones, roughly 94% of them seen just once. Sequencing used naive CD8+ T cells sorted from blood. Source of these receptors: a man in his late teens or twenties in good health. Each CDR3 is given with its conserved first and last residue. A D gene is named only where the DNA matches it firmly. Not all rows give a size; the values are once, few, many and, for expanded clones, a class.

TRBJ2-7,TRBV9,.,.,TGTGCCAGCAGCGTAGAAGGGAACCAGGACGAGCAGTACTTC,CASSVEGNQDEQYF
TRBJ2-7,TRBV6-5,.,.,TGTGCCAGCAGTTCCGGAGAGGGTTGGTACGAGCAGTACTTC,CASSSGEGWYEQYF
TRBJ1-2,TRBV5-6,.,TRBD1,TGTGCCAGCAGCTTGGGGACAGGGTCAGGCTATGGCTACACCTTC,CASSLGTGSGYGYTF
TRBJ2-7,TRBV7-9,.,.,TGTGCCAGCAGCTTAGTCCGCGGGCCCTACGAGCAGTACTTC,CASSLVRGPYEQYF
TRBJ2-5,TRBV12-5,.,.,TGTGCTAGTGGTTTACAGGTAGCCCAAGAGACCCAGTACTTC,CASGLQVAQETQYF
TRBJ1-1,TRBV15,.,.,TGTGCCACCAGCAGAGAGGGGGAGACGAACACTGAAGCTTTCTTT,CATSREGETNTEAFF
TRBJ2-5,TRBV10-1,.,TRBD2,TGCGCCAGCAGTGAGTCGTCTAGCGGGGGGGGAGAGACCCAGTACTTC,CASSESSSGGGETQYF
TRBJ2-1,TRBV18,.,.,TGTGCCAGCTCCTACAGCTCCTCCTACAATGAGCAGTTCTTC,CASSYSSSYNEQFF
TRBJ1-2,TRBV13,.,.,TGTGCCAGCAGCATGGGGACCTTAAACTATGGCTACACCTTC,CASSMGTLNYGYTF
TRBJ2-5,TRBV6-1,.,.,TGTGCCAGCAGTGAAATGGGCCCTGAAGAGACCCAGTACTTC,CASSEMGPEETQYF
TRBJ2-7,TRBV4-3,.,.,TGCGCCAGCAGCCAAGATCAGCAGACCTACGAGCAGTACTTC,CASSQDQQTYEQYF
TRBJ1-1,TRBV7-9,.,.,TGTGCCAGCAGTCTGAGACGGGAACTGGACACTGAAGCTTTCTTT,CASSLRRELDTEAFF
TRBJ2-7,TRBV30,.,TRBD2,TGTGCCTGGAATTGGGGGGGTTCCTCCGAGCAGTACTTC,CAWNWGGSSEQYF
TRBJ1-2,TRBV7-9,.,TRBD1,TGTGCCAGCAGCGCCTCCTTCGGACAGGGGCTTGGCTACACCTTC,CASSASFGQGLGYTF
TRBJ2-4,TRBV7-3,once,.,TGTGCCAGCACGGCGGGAGCCAAAAACATTCAGTACTTC,CASTAGAKNIQYF
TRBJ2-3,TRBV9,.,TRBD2,TGTGCCAGCAGCAAACTAGCGGGGAGCACAGATACGCAGTATTTT,CASSKLAGSTDTQYF
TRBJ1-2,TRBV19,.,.,TGTGCCAGTAGTATCTCAGATAACTATGGCTACACCTTC,CASSISDNYGYTF
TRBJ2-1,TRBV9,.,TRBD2,TGTGCCAGCAGCGGGGTAGGGGACCCAGCTAGCGGGGGTAACTTATACAATGAGCAGTTCTTC,CASSGVGDPASGGNLYNEQFF
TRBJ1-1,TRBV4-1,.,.,TGCGCCAGCAGCCACCAGACAGTAAACACTGAAGCTTTCTTT,CASSHQTVNTEAFF
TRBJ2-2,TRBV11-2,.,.,TGTGCCAGCAGCTTAGATCTCGCCGGGGAGCTGTTTTTT,CASSLDLAGELFF
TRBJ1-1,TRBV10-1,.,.,TGCGCCAGCAGTGATTTGAACACTGAAGCTTTCTTT,CASSDLNTEAFF
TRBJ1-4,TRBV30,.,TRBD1,TGTGCCTGGAGTCCGACAGGGCTACGGGAAAAACTGTTTTTT,CAWSPTGLREKLFF
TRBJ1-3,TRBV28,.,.,TGTGCCAGCAGTTACGGATCTGGAAACACCATATATTTT,CASSYGSGNTIYF
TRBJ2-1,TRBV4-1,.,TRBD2,TGCGCCAGCAGCCAAGAAACCACTAGCGGTCTCTCCTACAATGAGCAGTTCTTC,CASSQETTSGLSYNEQFF
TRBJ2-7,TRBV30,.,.,TGTGCCTGGAGCCCTGGCCCCTACGAGCAGTACTTC,CAWSPGPYEQYF
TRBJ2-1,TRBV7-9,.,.,TGTGCCAGCAGCTTAACCCAGGCCACCCGATACAATGAGCAGTTCTTC,CASSLTQATRYNEQFF
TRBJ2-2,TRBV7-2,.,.,TGTGCCAGCGACCCAGGGTGGGGCAGACCAGGGGAGCTGTTTTTT,CASDPGWGRPGELFF
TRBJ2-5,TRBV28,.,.,TGTGCCAGCAGCGATGCTAGGGTCCAAGAGACCCAGTACTTC,CASSDARVQETQYF
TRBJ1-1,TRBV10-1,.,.,TGCGCCAGCAGCCCGAACCGGGACCACATGAACACTGAAGCTTTCTTT,CASSPNRDHMNTEAFF
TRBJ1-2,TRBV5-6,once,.,TGTGCCAGCAGCTTAAGGGACCTGGAACTTCTCTATGGCTACACCTTC,CASSLRDLELLYGYTF
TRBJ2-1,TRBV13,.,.,TGTGCCAGCAGCTTAGGCTCCACAGGCCGGTACAATGAGCAGTTCTTC,CASSLGSTGRYNEQFF
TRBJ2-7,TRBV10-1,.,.,TGCGCCAGCAGTGAGACGCCGGGTGCCGAGCAGTACTTC,CASSETPGAEQYF
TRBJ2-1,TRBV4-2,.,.,TGTGCCAGCAGCCAAGATTTATGGGGGGCTCTGGGGAATGAGCAGTTCTTC,CASSQDLWGALGNEQFF
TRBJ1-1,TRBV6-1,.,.,TGTGCCAGCAGTGAAGTAAAGTTTCCCGTTAACACTGAAGCTTTCTTT,CASSEVKFPVNTEAFF
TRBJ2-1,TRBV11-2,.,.,TGTGCCAGCAGCTTAGTGGGTTCCTACAATGAGCAGTTCTTC,CASSLVGSYNEQFF
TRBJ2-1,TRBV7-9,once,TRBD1,TGTGCCAGCAGTGTGGGACAGGGGGTAGGTGAGCAGTTCTTC,CASSVGQGVGEQFF
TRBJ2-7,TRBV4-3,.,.,TGCGCCAGCAGCCTAGGACTGAAGGGGGGAGGGCCTCCGTACGAGCAGTACTTC,CASSLGLKGGGPPYEQYF
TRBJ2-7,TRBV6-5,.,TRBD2,TGTGCCAGCAGTTACGTGACTAGCGGTGGAGGCGAGCAGTACTTC,CASSYVTSGGGEQYF
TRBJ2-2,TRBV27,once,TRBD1,TGTGCCAGCAGTTTTACCGGGACAGGGATCACCGGGGAGCTGTTTTTT,CASSFTGTGITGELFF
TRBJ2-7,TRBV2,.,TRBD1,TGTGCCAGCGGTCCCGGACAGGGTGCCTACGAGCAGTACTTC,CASGPGQGAYEQYF
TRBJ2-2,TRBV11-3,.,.,TGTGCCAGCAGCCCCGACACCGGGGAGCTGTTTTTT,CASSPDTGELFF
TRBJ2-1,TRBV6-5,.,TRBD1,TGTGCCAGCAGATCGGGACAGGGGATTGGCAGTGAGCAGTTCTTC,CASRSGQGIGSEQFF
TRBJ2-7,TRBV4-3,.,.,TGCGCCAGCAGCCAAGATTGGGGGAGGCAATACGAGCAGTACTTC,CASSQDWGRQYEQYF
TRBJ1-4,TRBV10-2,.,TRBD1,TGCGCCAGCAGTGAGTCCCGCAGGGGGTTGTCTAATGAAAAACTGTTTTTT,CASSESRRGLSNEKLFF
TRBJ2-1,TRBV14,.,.,TGTGCCAGCAGTCCAGGGGAGGGGTACTACAATGAGCAGTTCTTC,CASSPGEGYYNEQFF
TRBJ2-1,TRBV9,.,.,TGTGCCAGCAGCGTAGCGACAGGGAGGTATGAGCAGTTCTTC,CASSVATGRYEQFF
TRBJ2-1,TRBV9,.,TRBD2,TGTGCCAGCAGCGTACTAGCGGGAGGCCCTGTCACCTACAATGAGCAGTTCTTC,CASSVLAGGPVTYNEQFF
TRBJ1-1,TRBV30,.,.,TGTGCCTGGAAACGGAACACTGAAGCTTTCTTT,CAWKRNTEAFF
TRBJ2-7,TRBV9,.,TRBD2,TGTGCCAGCAGCGTAGGAGCGGGGGGAACCTACGAGCAGTACTTC,CASSVGAGGTYEQYF
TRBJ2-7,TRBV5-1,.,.,TGCGCCAGCAGCATGGGGGACGGCCTTTTGGACGAGCAGTACTTC,CASSMGDGLLDEQYF
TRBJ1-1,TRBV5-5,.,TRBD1,TGTGCCAGCAGATTGGATACCGGGACAGGGGCCTTTTTCATGAACACTGAAGCTTTCTTT,CASRLDTGTGAFFMNTEAFF
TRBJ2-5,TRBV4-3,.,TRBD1,TGCGCCAGCAGCCAAGGAGTTCCGGGACAGGGGACCCAAGAGACCCAGTACTTC,CASSQGVPGQGTQETQYF
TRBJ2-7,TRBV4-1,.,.,TGCGCCAGCAGCCAAGTGGGGATAGCCTACGAGCAGTACTTC,CASSQVGIAYEQYF
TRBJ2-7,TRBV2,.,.,TGTGCCAGCCATTACGAGGGTGTCAGCTACGAGCAGTACTTC,CASHYEGVSYEQYF
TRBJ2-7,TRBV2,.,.,TGTGCCACCAGTGACATCTCCTACGAGCAGTACTTC,CATSDISYEQYF
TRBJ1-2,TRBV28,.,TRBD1,TGTGCCAGCAGGCCGGGACAGGGGGCGCGGGGCTACACCTTC,CASRPGQGARGYTF
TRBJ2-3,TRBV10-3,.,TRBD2,TGTGCCATCAGTGATATTCGGGTTTTAGCGGGAGACACAGATACGCAGTATTTT,CAISDIRVLAGDTDTQYF